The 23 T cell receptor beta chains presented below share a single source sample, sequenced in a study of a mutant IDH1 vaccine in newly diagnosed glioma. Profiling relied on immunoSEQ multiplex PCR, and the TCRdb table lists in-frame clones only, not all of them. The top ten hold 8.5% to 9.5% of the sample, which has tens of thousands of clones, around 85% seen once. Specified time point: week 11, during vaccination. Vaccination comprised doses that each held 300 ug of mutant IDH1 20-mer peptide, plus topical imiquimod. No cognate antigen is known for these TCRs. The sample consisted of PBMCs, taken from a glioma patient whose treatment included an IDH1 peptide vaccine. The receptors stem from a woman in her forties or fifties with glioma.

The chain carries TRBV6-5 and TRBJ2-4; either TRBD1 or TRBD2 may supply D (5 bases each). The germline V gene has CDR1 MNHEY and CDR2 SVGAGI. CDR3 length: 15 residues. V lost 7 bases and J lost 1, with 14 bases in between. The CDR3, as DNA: TGTGCCAGCAAGGACCCGGGGACCGCCAAAAACATTCAGTACTTC. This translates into CASKDPGTAKNIQYF.

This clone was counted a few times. In DNA form, the CDR3 reads TGTGCCAGCAGCTTTCAGGAAGGTCAGCCCCAGCATTTT. Its protein product is CASSFQEGQPQHF. The chain joins TRBV11-2 to TRBJ1-5; no firm D call. From germline, CDR1 is SGHAT and CDR2 FQNNGV. The V and J ends lost 3 bases and 6 bases respectively, with 9 bases between them. The CDR3 contains 13 residues.

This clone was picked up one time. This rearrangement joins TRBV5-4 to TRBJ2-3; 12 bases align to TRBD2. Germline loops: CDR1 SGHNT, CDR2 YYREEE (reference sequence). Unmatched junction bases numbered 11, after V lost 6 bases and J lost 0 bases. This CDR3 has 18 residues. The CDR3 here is CASNPLAGGRTSTDTQYF. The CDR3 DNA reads TGTGCCAGCAACCCACTAGCGGGGGGACGGACTAGCACAGATACGCAGTATTTT.

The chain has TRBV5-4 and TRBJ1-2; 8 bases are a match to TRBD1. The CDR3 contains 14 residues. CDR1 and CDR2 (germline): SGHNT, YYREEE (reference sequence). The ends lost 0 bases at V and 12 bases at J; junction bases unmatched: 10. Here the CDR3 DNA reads TGTGCCAGCAGCTTGGGGGCCGTGCAGGGGGCCAACACCTTC. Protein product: CASSLGAVQGANTF.

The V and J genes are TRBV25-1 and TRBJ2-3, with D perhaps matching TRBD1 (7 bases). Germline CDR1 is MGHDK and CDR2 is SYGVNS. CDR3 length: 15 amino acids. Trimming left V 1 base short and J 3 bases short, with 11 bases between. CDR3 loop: CASSEWAGGTDTQYF. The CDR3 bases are TGTGCCAGCAGTGAATGGGCAGGGGGGACAGATACGCAGTATTTT.

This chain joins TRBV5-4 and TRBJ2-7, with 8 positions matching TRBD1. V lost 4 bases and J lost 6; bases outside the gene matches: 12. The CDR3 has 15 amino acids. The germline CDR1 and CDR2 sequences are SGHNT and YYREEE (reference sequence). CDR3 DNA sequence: TGTGCCAGCAGCCCCGGGACAGGAGTTTCGGGCGAGCAGTACTTC. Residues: CASSPGTGVSGEQYF.

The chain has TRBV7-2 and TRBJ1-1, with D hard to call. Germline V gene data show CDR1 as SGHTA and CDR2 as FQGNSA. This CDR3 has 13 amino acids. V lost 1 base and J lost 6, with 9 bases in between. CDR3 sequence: CASSLVAGAEAFF. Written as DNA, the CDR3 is TGTGCCAGCAGCTTAGTTGCGGGTGCTGAAGCTTTCTTT.

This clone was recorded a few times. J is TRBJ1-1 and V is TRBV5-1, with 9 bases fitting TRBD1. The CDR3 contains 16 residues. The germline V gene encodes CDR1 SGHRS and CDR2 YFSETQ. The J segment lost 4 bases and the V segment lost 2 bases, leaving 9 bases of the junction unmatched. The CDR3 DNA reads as TGCGCCAGCAGCTTAGGGACAGGGTCTTGGGGCACTGAAGCTTTCTTT. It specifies CASSLGTGSWGTEAFF. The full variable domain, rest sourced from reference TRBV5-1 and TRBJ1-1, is KAGVTQTPRYLIKTRGQQVTLSCSPISGHRSVSWYQQTPGQGLQFLFEYFSETQRNKGNFPGRFSGRQFSNSRSEMNVSTLELGDSALYLCASSLGTGSWGTEAFFGQGTRLTVV.

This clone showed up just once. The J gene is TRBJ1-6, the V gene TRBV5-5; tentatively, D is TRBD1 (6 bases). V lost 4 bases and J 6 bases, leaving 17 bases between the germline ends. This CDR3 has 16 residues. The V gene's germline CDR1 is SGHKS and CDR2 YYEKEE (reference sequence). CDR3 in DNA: TGTGCCAGCAGCCCCCGGGTGCAGGGGAGTAATTCACCCCTCCACTTT. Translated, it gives CASSPRVQGSNSPLHF.

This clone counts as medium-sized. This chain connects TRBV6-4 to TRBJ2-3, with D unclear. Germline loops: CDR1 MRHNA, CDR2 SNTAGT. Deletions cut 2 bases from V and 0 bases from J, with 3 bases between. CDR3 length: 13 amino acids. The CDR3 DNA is TGTGCCAGCAGTGACGGTAGCACAGATACGCAGTATTTT. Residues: CASSDGSTDTQYF.

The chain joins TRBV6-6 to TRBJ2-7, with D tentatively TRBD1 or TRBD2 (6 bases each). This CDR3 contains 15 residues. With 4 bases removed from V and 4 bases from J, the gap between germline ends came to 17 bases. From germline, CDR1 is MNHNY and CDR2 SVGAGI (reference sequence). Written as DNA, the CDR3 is TGTGCCAGCAGTTCCCTCGGGGGCCTCAATTACGAGCAGTACTTC. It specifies CASSSLGGLNYEQYF.

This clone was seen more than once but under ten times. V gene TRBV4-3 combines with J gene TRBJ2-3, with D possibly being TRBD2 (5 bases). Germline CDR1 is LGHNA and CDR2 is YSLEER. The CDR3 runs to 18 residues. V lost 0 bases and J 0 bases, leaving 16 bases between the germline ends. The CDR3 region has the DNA TGCGCCAGCAGCCAAGATTTGTCGGGAACAACTAGCACAGATACGCAGTATTTT. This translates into CASSQDLSGTTSTDTQYF.

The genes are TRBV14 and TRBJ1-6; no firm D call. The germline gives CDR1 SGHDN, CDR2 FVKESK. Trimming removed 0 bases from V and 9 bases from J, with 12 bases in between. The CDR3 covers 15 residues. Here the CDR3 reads CASSQDGRMGSPLHF. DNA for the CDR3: TGTGCCAGCAGCCAAGACGGCCGGATGGGTTCACCCCTCCACTTT.

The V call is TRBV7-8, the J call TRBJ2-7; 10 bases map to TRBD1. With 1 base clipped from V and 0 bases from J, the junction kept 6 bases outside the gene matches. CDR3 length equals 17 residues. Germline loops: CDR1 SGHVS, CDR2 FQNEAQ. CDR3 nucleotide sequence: TGTGCCAGCAGCTTAGAGGAGCGACAGGGGGCCTCCTACGAGCAGTACTTC. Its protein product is CASSLEERQGASYEQYF.

CDR3 DNA sequence: TGTGCCAGCTCCGTTGGACTTAACTCCTACAATGAGCAGTTCTTC. As protein: CASSVGLNSYNEQFF. This sequence joins TRBV18 and TRBJ2-1; D perhaps matches TRBD2 (5 bases). Looked up from germline, CDR1 is KGHSH and CDR2 is LQKENI. Trimming pared 6 bases from V and 0 bases from J, leaving 12 bases between. The CDR3 is 15 amino acids.

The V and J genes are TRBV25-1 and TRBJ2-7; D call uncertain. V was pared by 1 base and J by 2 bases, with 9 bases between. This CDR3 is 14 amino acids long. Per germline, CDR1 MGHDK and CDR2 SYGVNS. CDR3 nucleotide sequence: TGTGCCAGCAGTGAATTCGCAGGTACCTACGAGCAGTACTTC. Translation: CASSEFAGTYEQYF.

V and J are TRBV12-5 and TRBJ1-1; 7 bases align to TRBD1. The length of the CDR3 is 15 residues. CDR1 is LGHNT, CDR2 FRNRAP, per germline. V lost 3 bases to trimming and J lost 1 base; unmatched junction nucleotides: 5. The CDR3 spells CASGFSGQKNTEAFF. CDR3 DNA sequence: TGTGCTAGTGGTTTTTCGGGACAGAAGAACACTGAAGCTTTCTTT.

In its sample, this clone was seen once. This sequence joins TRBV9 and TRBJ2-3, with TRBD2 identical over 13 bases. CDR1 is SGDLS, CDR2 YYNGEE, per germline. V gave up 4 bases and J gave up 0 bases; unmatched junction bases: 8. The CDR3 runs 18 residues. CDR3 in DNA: TGTGCCAGCAGCAAGAAGACTAGCGGGGGGACTAGCACAGATACGCAGTATTTT. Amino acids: CASSKKTSGGTSTDTQYF. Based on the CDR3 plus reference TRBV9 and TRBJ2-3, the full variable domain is DSGVTQTPKHLITATGQRVTLRCSPRSGDLSVYWYQQSLDQGLQFLIQYYNGEERAKGNILERFSAQQFPDLHSELNLSSLELGDSALYFCASSKKTSGGTSTDTQYFGPGTRLTVL.

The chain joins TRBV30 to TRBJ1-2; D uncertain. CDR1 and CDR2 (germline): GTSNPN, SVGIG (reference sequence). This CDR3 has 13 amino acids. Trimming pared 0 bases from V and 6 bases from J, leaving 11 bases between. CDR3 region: CAWSVVGGDGYTF. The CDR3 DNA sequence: TGTGCCTGGAGTGTAGTGGGCGGCGATGGCTACACCTTC.

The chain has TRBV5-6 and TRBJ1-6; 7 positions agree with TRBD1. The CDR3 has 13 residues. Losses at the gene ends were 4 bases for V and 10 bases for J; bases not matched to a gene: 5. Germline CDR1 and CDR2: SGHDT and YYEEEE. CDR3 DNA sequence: TGTGCCAGCAGCGACAGGGTACGGTCACCCCTCCACTTT. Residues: CASSDRVRSPLHF.

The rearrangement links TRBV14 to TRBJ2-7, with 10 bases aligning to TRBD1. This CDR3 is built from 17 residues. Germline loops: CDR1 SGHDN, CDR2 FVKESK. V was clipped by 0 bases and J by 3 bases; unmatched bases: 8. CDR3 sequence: CASSQEGTGERFYEQYF. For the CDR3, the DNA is TGTGCCAGCAGCCAAGAAGGGACAGGGGAGAGGTTCTACGAGCAGTACTTC.

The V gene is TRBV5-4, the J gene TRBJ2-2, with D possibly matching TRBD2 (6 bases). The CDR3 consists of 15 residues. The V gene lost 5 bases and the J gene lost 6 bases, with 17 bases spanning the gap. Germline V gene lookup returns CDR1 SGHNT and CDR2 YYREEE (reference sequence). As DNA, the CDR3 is TGTGCCAGCAGAATATGGGACTCCCCGCCCGGGGAGCTGTTTTTT. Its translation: CASRIWDSPPGELFF.

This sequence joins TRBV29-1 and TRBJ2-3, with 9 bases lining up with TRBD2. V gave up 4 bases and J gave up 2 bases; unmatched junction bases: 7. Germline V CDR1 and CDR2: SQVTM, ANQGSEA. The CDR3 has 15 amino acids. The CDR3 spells CSVVGLAKNTDTQYF. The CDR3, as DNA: TGCAGCGTTGTCGGACTAGCGAAGAACACAGATACGCAGTATTTT.